The 17 T cell receptor beta chains presented below share a single source sample, sequenced in a study of blood T cell repertoires in COVID-19. The assay was immunoSEQ multiplex PCR, and TCRdb's table has in-frame clones only and misses some. The top ten hold roughly 2.5% of the sample, which has some 97,000 clones, approximately 83% seen once. The material sequenced was PBMCs or T cells enriched from blood (not recorded which). The receptors derive from a woman aged 45 to 65 who had recovered from COVID-19.

V is TRBV10-3 and J is TRBJ2-7; D remains unclear. Germline V gene sequence: CDR1 ENHRY, CDR2 SYGVKD. The CDR3 length is 14 residues. V was clipped by 5 bases and J by 2 bases, with 13 bases between them. The CDR3 sequence: CAISIRAGTYEQYF. The CDR3 DNA sequence: TGTGCCATCAGTATACGAGCAGGCACCTACGAGCAGTACTTC.

The chain is built from TRBV18 and TRBJ1-1; D is undetermined. The CDR3 runs 14 residues. Germline V gene data show CDR1 as KGHSH and CDR2 as LQKENI. Trimming stripped 4 bases from V and 1 base from J, with 10 bases between. The CDR3 here is CASSLQSQNTEAFF. CDR3 in DNA: TGTGCCAGCTCACTACAGAGCCAGAACACTGAAGCTTTCTTT.

V usage is TRBV5-1 and J usage is TRBJ2-7; 7 nucleotides match TRBD1. CDR3 length: 15 amino acids. Per the germline V gene, CDR1 is SGHRS and CDR2 is YFSETQ. J lost 0 bases, V lost 0 bases, and 3 bases had no gene match. DNA of the CDR3: TGCGCCAGCAGCTTGGGACAGGGTAACTCCTACGAGCAGTACTTC. Its translation: CASSLGQGNSYEQYF. Drawing the rest from reference TRBV5-1 and TRBJ2-7, the complete variable domain is KAGVTQTPRYLIKTRGQQVTLSCSPISGHRSVSWYQQTPGQGLQFLFEYFSETQRNKGNFPGRFSGRQFSNSRSEMNVSTLELGDSALYLCASSLGQGNSYEQYFGPGTRLTVT.

The rearrangement links TRBV2 to TRBJ2-2, with D unclear. CDR1 is SNHLY and CDR2 is FYNNEI in the germline V gene. V shed 3 bases and J shed 3 bases, with 5 bases lying between them. The length of the CDR3 is 13 residues. For the CDR3, the DNA is TGTGCCAGCAGTGACAGGTACACCGGGGAGCTGTTTTTT. Encoded protein: CASSDRYTGELFF.

This clone was counted once. The chain joins TRBV3-1 (or the pseudogene TRBV3-2) to TRBJ1-3, with D tentatively TRBD1 (6 bases). CDR1 LGHDT and CDR2 YNNKEL come from the germline V gene (reference sequence). Trimming left V 3 bases short and J 0 bases short, with 12 bases between. The CDR3 loop spans 16 amino acids. CDR3 DNA: TGTGCCAGCAGCCACCTCTCAGGGGCCTCTGGAAACACCATATATTTT. Its protein is CASSHLSGASGNTIYF.

This chain uses TRBV28 with TRBJ1-5; tentatively, D is TRBD1 (5 bases). V was clipped by 5 bases and J by 3 bases, with 11 bases between them. The length of the CDR3 is 14 residues. CDR1 is MDHEN, CDR2 SYDVKM, per germline. The CDR3 here is CASSRGGINQPQHF. CDR3 bases: TGTGCCAGCAGTCGGGGGGGGATCAATCAGCCCCAGCATTTT.

This clone showed up just a few times. The chain employs TRBV20-1 and TRBJ1-2, with TRBD1 as a possible D gene (5 bases). In germline, CDR1 is DFQATT, CDR2 SNEGSKA (reference sequence). The CDR3 extends over 11 amino acids. V was shortened by 7 bases and J by 3 bases, with 9 bases between the two germline ends. In DNA, the CDR3 is TGCAGTGTCAGGGTTTACTATGGCTACACCTTC. The encoded protein is CSVRVYYGYTF.

The J gene is TRBJ1-1, the V gene TRBV27; TRBD1 might be the D (6 bases). The CDR3 sequence is 14 residues long. V was cut by 5 bases and J by 0 bases, with 10 bases left in between. CDR1 and CDR2 from the germline V gene are MNHEY and SMNVEV (reference sequence). The CDR3 protein is CASSRQDLNTEAFF. In nucleotides, the CDR3 is TGTGCCAGCAGTCGACAGGATTTGAACACTGAAGCTTTCTTT.

This sequence joins TRBV7-3 and TRBJ1-2; D gene ambiguous. Germline CDR1 is SGHTA and CDR2 is FQGTGA. The CDR3 length is 13 residues. V dropped 0 bases and J dropped 6 bases, with 8 bases sitting between them. The CDR3 DNA follows: TGTGCCAGCAGCTTAACAGTCGGGGATGGCTACACCTTC. It translates to CASSLTVGDGYTF.

The rearrangement links TRBV25-1 to TRBJ2-5, with TRBD1 matching 8 bases. Germline V lookup: CDR1 MGHDK, CDR2 SYGVNS. V shed 8 bases, J shed 4 bases, and the junction held 3 bases outside the gene matches. This CDR3 is 12 amino acids long. This CDR3 reads CASDDRGETQYF. CDR3 coding DNA: TGTGCCAGCGACGACAGGGGAGAGACCCAGTACTTC.

The chain joins TRBV30 to TRBJ2-4; 14 positions match TRBD2. Germline-derived CDR1 and CDR2 are GTSNPN and SVGIG (reference sequence). The CDR3 length is 19 residues. V dropped 2 bases and J dropped 1; count of bases not matched to a gene: 10. The CDR3 coding sequence is TGTGCCTGGAGTCCACCGACTAGCGGGAGGGCCTCGGCCAAAAACATTCAGTACTTC. Translated: CAWSPPTSGRASAKNIQYF. Full variable domain (outside the CDR3, taken from reference TRBV30 and TRBJ2-4): SQTIHQWPATLVQPVGSPLSLECTVEGTSNPNLYWYRQAAGRGLQLLFYSVGIGQISSEVPQNLSASRPQDRQFILSSKKLLLSDSGFYLCAWSPPTSGRASAKNIQYFGAGTRLSVL.

The chain links TRBV29-1 to TRBJ1-2, with 7 positions matching TRBD1. The germline V gene has CDR1 SQVTM and CDR2 ANQGSEA. The CDR3 has 18 residues. V lost 0 bases, J lost 1 base, and 14 bases stayed unmatched. The CDR3 region is CSVEDRTGSKRLNYGYTF. The CDR3 nucleotides are TGCAGCGTTGAAGACCGGACAGGATCTAAGCGCCTTAACTATGGCTACACCTTC. The whole variable domain, filled in from reference TRBV29-1 and TRBJ1-2, reads SAVISQKPSRDICQRGTSLTIQCQVDSQVTMMFWYRQQPGQSLTLIATANQGSEATYESGFVIDKFPISRPNLTFSTLTVSNMSPEDSSIYLCSVEDRTGSKRLNYGYTFGSGTRLTVV.

V is TRBV19 and J is TRBJ2-1, with TRBD1 identical over 9 bases. Per the germline V gene, CDR1 is LNHDA and CDR2 is SQIVND (reference sequence). The CDR3 length is 14 residues. V shed 5 bases and J 8 bases; nucleotides not matched to a gene: 7. DNA for the CDR3: TGTGCCAGTAGTTTCTGGGACAGGGACCATGAGCAGTTCTTC. Translating it yields CASSFWDRDHEQFF.

The chain carries TRBV19 and TRBJ2-3, with 7 bases aligning to TRBD1. Trimming removed 5 bases from V and 5 bases from J; junction bases left unmatched: 13. The CDR3 is 16 amino acids. Germline V gene sequence: CDR1 LNHDA, CDR2 SQIVND (reference sequence). CDR3 sequence reads: CASSDASGTVIDTQYF. The CDR3 DNA is TGTGCCAGTAGTGACGCCTCCGGGACAGTTATAGATACGCAGTATTTT.

The CDR3: CASSTVSNDTEAFF. The CDR3 DNA is TGTGCCAGCAGCACGGTTAGCAACGACACTGAAGCTTTCTTT. V usage is TRBV21-1 and J usage is TRBJ1-1. TRBV21-1 is labeled a pseudogene. The CDR3 is made up of 14 amino acids.

This rearrangement joins TRBV10-2 to TRBJ1-1; D gene uncertain. The CDR3 totals 13 residues. V lost 3 bases and J 6 bases, leaving 11 bases between the germline ends. Looked up from germline, CDR1 is WSHSY and CDR2 is SAAADI. The CDR3 DNA reads TGCGCCAGCAGTGATTGGTCGGGTCCTGAAGCTTTCTTT. Its translation is CASSDWSGPEAFF.

V is TRBV2 and J is TRBJ2-7, with D perhaps TRBD1 (6 bases). CDR1 SNHLY and CDR2 FYNNEI come from the germline V gene. The CDR3 sequence is 16 residues long. Trimming removed 4 bases at V and 0 bases at J, with 16 bases between. Here the CDR3 reads CASSGSVRDNSYEQYF. The CDR3 DNA reads TGTGCCAGCAGTGGATCGGTTCGGGACAACTCCTACGAGCAGTACTTC. Combining the CDR3 with reference TRBV2 and TRBJ2-7 gives the whole variable domain EPEVTQTPSHQVTQMGQEVILRCVPISNHLYFYWYRQILGQKVEFLVSFYNNEISEKSEIFDDQFSVERPDGSNFTLKIRSTKLEDSAMYFCASSGSVRDNSYEQYFGPGTRLTVT.